This TCR beta chain was retrieved from a study of cytomegalovirus exposure and HLA in healthy donors. Study overall: A previous analysis identified more than 100 million unique TCR beta sequences derived from around 200 million T cells.

Study-level results: It was reportedly the case that the classifier diagnosed cytomegalovirus status with high specificity and sensitivity. HLA restriction was apparent for most CMV-associated TCR beta chains in a later analysis. It was assumed in the presence/absence analyses that sequencing depth was roughly uniform across donors.

About this clone: Its cognate antigen is unknown.

The V and J ends lost 1 base and 7 bases respectively, with 11 bases between them. The CDR3 covers 14 residues. The V gene's germline CDR1 is MNHNS and CDR2 SASEGT. 13 Jbeta primers and 60 Vbeta primers were used for the PCR. The protocol was immunoSEQ multiplex PCR, while the TCRdb copy is restricted to in-frame clones and leaves out a portion. The profile shows around 220,000 clones, 83% of them singletons. The V call is TRBV6-1, the J call TRBJ1-5; D unresolved. This TCR was sampled from a girl aged 5 to 17 in good health and CMV-seronegative. The sequenced material came from PBMCs. Written as DNA, the CDR3 is TGTGCCAGCAGTGAAGGACTTACGGGACAGCCCCAGCATTTT. This codes for CASSEGLTGQPQHF.